This T cell receptor (beta chain) derives from a study of blood T cell repertoires in COVID-19. About the research overall: Samples of COVID-19 (acute and convalescent) were obtained from the United States, Italy and Spain.

Per the germline V gene, CDR1 is LNHNV and CDR2 is YYDKDF (reference sequence). The CDR3 loop spans 15 amino acids. V was cut by 0 bases and J by 8 bases, with 13 bases left in between. Per the original data handling: Estimates of nucleated cell counts were drawn from the amplification of reference gene primers. Sequencing was performed with immunoSEQ multiplex PCR; in TCRdb, only in-frame clones are kept and a portion is missing. V, J and clone size were drawn from that table, and D and trimming were deduced from the DNA. The sample lists under 300,000 clones, roughly nine tenths seen once, with 2% to 2.5% in the top ten. In its sample, this clone was seen a few times. Participants had their cohort set by participant-reported clinical history.

The chain carries TRBV15 and TRBJ1-4; D ambiguous. The receptor comes from a woman under 30 who had recovered from COVID-19. The material sequenced was PBMCs or T cells enriched from blood (not recorded which). This CDR3 is CATSRDAGLREKLFF. CDR3 nucleotide sequence: TGTGCCACCAGCAGAGATGCGGGGTTGCGGGAAAAACTGTTTTTT.